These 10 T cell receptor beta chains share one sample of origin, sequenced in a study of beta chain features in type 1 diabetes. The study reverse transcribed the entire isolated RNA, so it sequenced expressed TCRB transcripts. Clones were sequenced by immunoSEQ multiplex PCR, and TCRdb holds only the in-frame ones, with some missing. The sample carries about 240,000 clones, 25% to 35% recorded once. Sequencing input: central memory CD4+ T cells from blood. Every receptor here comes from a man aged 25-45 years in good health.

The CDR3 nucleotides read TGTGCCAGCAGCTTGGGAAGGACCGGAGGGGGAGAGACCCAGTACTTC. It encodes CASSLGRTGGGETQYF. This chain links TRBV5-4 with TRBJ2-5; possibly TRBD1 or TRBD2 for D (6 bases each). The germline V gene encodes CDR1 SGHNT and CDR2 YYREEE (reference sequence). CDR3 length: 16 residues. Deletions cut 0 bases from V and 4 bases from J, with 16 bases between.

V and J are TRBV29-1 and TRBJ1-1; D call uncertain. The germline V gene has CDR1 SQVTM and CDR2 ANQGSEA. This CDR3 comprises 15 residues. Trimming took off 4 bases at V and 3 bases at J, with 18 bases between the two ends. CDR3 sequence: CSVALVVRQYTEAFF. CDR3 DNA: TGCAGCGTTGCCTTGGTCGTCAGGCAATACACTGAAGCTTTCTTT.

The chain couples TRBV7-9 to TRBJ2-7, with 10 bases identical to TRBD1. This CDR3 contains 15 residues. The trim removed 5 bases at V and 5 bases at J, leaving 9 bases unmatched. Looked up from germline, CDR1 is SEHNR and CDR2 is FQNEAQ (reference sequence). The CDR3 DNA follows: TGTGCCAGCAGCCCCCGCGGGACAGGGGTCCACGAGCAGTACTTC. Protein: CASSPRGTGVHEQYF.

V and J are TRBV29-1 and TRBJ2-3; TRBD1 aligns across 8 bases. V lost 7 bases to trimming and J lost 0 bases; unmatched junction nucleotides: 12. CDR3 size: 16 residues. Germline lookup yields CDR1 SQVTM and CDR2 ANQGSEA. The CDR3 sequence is CSGSRQGAASTDTQYF. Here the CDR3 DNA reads TGCAGCGGCAGCCGGCAGGGGGCGGCCAGCACAGATACGCAGTATTTT.

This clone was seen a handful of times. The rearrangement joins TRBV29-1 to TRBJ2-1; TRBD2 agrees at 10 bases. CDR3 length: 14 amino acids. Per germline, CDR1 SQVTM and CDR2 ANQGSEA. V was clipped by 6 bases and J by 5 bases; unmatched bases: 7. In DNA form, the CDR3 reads TGCAGCGTGACGAGCGGGGGGGACAACAATGAGCAGTTCTTC. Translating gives CSVTSGGDNNEQFF.

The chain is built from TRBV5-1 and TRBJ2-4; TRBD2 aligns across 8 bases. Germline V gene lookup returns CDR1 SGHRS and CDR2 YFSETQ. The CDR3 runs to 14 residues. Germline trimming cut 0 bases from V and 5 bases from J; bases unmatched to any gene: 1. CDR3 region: CASSLELAENIQYF. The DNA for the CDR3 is TGCGCCAGCAGCTTGGAACTAGCGGAAAACATTCAGTACTTC.

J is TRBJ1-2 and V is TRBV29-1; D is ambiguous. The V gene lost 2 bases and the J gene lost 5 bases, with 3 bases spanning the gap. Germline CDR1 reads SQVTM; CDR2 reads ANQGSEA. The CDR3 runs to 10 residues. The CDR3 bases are TGCAGCGTTGAACATTATGGCTACACCTTC. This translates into CSVEHYGYTF.

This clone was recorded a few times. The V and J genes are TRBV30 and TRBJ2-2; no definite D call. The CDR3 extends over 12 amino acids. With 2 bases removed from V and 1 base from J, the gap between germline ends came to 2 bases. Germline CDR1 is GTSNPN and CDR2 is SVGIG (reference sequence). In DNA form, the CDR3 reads TGTGCCTGGAGTATGAACACCGGGGAGCTGTTTTTT. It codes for CAWSMNTGELFF.

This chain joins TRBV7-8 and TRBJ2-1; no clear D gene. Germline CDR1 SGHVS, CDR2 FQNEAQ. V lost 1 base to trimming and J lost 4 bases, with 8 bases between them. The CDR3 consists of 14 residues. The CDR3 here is CASSLETRYNEQFF. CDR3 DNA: TGTGCCAGCAGCTTAGAGACTCGTTACAATGAGCAGTTCTTC.

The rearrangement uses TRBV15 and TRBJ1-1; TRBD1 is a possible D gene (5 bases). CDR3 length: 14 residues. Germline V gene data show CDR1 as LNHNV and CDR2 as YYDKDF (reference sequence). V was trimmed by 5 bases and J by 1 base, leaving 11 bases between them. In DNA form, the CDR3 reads TGTGCCACCAGCGACCGGGGGAGGAACACTGAAGCTTTCTTT. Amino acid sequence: CATSDRGRNTEAFF.